Each of the 24 T cell receptor beta chains below was sequenced from the same sample in a study of T cells after yellow fever vaccination. Each CDR3 protein is one row after TCRdb ran MiXCR on the 5' RACE reads. The sample has 13,000 or so distinct CDR3 sequences, 4.9% seen once. This material consisted of PBMCs, either bulk or a sorted T-cell subset (CD4+, CD8+, memory, or dextramer-sorted; not recorded which), taken 45 days after the yellow fever booster vaccination. Receptor source: a young man who received the YFV17D yellow fever vaccine.

At least ten counts were recorded for this clonotype. The chain recombines TRBV6-4 with TRBJ2-1, with 14 bases lining up with TRBD2. Looked up from germline, CDR1 is MRHNA and CDR2 is SNTAGT. V lost 3 bases, J lost 9 bases, and 4 bases stayed unmatched. There are 15 residues in the CDR3. The CDR3 nucleotides read TGTGCCAGCAGTGAATCGGGACTAGCGGGAGCTGAGCAGTTCTTC. It translates to CASSESGLAGAEQFF.

This clonotype was seen ten or more times. The chain has TRBV6-2 or TRBV6-3 and TRBJ1-5, with a tentative D call TRBD1 (6 bases). Germline V lookup: CDR1 MNHEY, CDR2 SVGEGT. Trimming stripped 5 bases from V and 5 bases from J, with 10 bases between. The length of the CDR3 is 13 residues. The CDR3 here is CASSGQLDQPQHF. In DNA form, the CDR3 reads TGTGCCAGCAGTGGACAGTTGGATCAGCCCCAGCATTTT.

This clonotype showed up many times. The V call is TRBV5-1, the J call TRBJ2-7; 9 bases are a match to TRBD1. CDR1 SGHRS and CDR2 YFSETQ come from the germline V gene. The CDR3 is 13 amino acids. Trimming at V came to 3 bases and at J to 6 bases, leaving 4 bases not matched to a gene. The CDR3 is CASSWDRATEQYF. CDR3 nucleotide sequence: TGCGCCAGCAGCTGGGACAGGGCGACCGAGCAGTACTTC.

Ten or more counts support this clonotype. This sequence joins TRBV10-3 and TRBJ2-3; 14 bases fit TRBD2. Looked up from germline, CDR1 is ENHRY and CDR2 is SYGVKD. J was trimmed by 0 bases and V by 2 bases; bases with no gene match: 7. This CDR3 region has 19 residues. This CDR3 is CAISEGTSGRPSSTDTQYF. CDR3 coding DNA: TGTGCCATCAGTGAGGGGACTAGCGGGAGACCCTCTAGCACAGATACGCAGTATTTT.

This clonotype was counted many times. This chain uses TRBV7-8 with TRBJ2-5; D may be TRBD2 (6 bases). The CDR3 is 14 residues long. Germline V CDR1 and CDR2: SGHVS, FQNEAQ. V shed 0 bases and J shed 4 bases, with 9 bases lying between them. This CDR3 is CASSLASGLETQYF. In DNA, the CDR3 is TGTGCCAGCAGCTTAGCTAGCGGCCTAGAGACCCAGTACTTC.

This clonotype was counted a few times. The V call is TRBV5-1, the J call TRBJ2-7; 10 bases line up with TRBD2. The germline CDR1 and CDR2 sequences are SGHRS and YFSETQ. The junction had 12 bases not matched to a gene; V was cut back by 0 bases and J by 6 bases. The CDR3 covers 17 residues. Here the CDR3 reads CASSLAWASGRAREQYF. The CDR3 DNA reads TGCGCCAGCAGCTTGGCCTGGGCTAGCGGGAGAGCTCGCGAGCAGTACTTC.

This clonotype occurred many times. CDR3 region: CASWFSDADTQYF. Written as DNA, the CDR3 is TGCGCCAGCTGGTTCTCTGACGCAGATACGCAGTATTTT. V usage is TRBV5-1 and J usage is TRBJ2-3; D is ambiguous. Germline V gives CDR1 SGHRS, CDR2 YFSETQ. This CDR3 is built from 13 residues. V was pared by 7 bases and J by 4 bases, with 13 bases between.

The table lists this clonotype with many counts. The rearrangement joins TRBV20-1 to TRBJ2-2, with TRBD1 matching 7 bases. CDR1 and CDR2 (germline): DFQATT, SNEGSKA (reference sequence). The CDR3 extends over 14 amino acids. V was pared by 6 bases and J by 1 base, with 5 bases of the junction left unmatched. CDR3 protein: CSASGQVNTGELFF. CDR3 DNA sequence: TGCAGTGCATCCGGACAGGTGAACACCGGGGAGCTGTTTTTT.

This clonotype showed up many times. The rearrangement joins TRBV28 to TRBJ2-6; the D is unclear. CDR1 MDHEN and CDR2 SYDVKM come from the germline V gene. The V gene lost 2 bases and the J gene lost 0 bases, with 2 bases spanning the gap. CDR3 length: 14 amino acids. CDR3 DNA: TGTGCCAGCAGTTTAGGCTCTGGGGCCAACGTCCTGACTTTC. It encodes CASSLGSGANVLTF.

This clonotype was detected many times. The chain recombines TRBV15 with TRBJ2-6, with D possibly being TRBD1 or TRBD2 (5 bases each). Germline CDR1 is LNHNV and CDR2 is YYDKDF (reference sequence). Trimming stripped 0 bases from V and 3 bases from J, with 15 bases between. The CDR3 loop spans 18 amino acids. Written as DNA, the CDR3 is TGTGCCACCAGCAGAGATTTGGTTGGGACCCTTGGGGCCAACGTCCTGACTTTC. It codes for CATSRDLVGTLGANVLTF.

This clonotype was counted at least ten times. The chain carries TRBV4-1 and TRBJ2-3; maybe TRBD1 (7 bases). In germline, CDR1 is MGHRA, CDR2 YSYEKL. The CDR3 runs to 14 residues. The V and J ends lost 4 bases and 3 bases respectively, with 11 bases between them. The CDR3 bases are TGCGCCAGCAGCCCTCAGGGGGGAACAGATACGCAGTATTTT. Translated: CASSPQGGTDTQYF.

There are many counts of this clonotype. V and J are TRBV27 and TRBJ2-1; 9 bases map to TRBD2. This CDR3 spans 16 amino acids. The germline V gene encodes CDR1 MNHEY and CDR2 SMNVEV (reference sequence). V lost 0 bases, J lost 4 bases, and 4 bases stayed unmatched. The CDR3 here is CASSLSPSGTYNEQFF. The CDR3 bases are TGTGCCAGCAGTTTATCTCCTAGCGGGACTTACAATGAGCAGTTCTTC.

This clonotype was found many times. The rearrangement joins TRBV11-2 to TRBJ1-6; D remains ambiguous. The V end lost 1 base, the J end lost 7 bases, and 5 bases lay between the germline ends. This CDR3 has 13 residues. CDR1 is SGHAT and CDR2 is FQNNGV in the germline V gene. DNA of the CDR3: TGTGCCAGCAGCTTAGGGTACAATTCACCCCTCCACTTT. This encodes CASSLGYNSPLHF.

This clonotype has ten or more counts. V usage is TRBV15 and J usage is TRBJ2-5, with D unresolved. This CDR3 contains 13 residues. Looked up from germline, CDR1 is LNHNV and CDR2 is YYDKDF (reference sequence). Trimming removed 2 bases at V and 13 bases at J, with 17 bases between. Here the CDR3 reads CATSRSGPGPPYF. DNA for the CDR3: TGTGCCACCAGCAGATCCGGTCCTGGACCGCCGTACTTC.

Ten or more counts support this clonotype. V gene TRBV7-2 combines with J gene TRBJ2-5; the D is unclear. The V gene lost 5 bases and the J gene lost 1 base, with 14 bases spanning the gap. This CDR3 region has 15 residues. The V gene's germline CDR1 is SGHTA and CDR2 FQGNSA. The CDR3 region is CASSPASTGQETQYF. The CDR3 nucleotides are TGTGCCAGCAGCCCGGCTTCGACGGGCCAAGAGACCCAGTACTTC.

The count of this clonotype is one. A read error may be the cause here, since a much bigger clone is one base away. The V gene is TRBV11-2, the J gene TRBJ2-7, with TRBD2 matching 7 bases. The CDR3 covers 19 residues. CDR1 and CDR2 from the germline V gene are SGHAT and FQNNGV. Trimming cost V 3 bases and J 1 base; bases outside gene matches: 18. CDR3 sequence reads: CASSFGSGTIGRLSYEQYF. CDR3 nucleotide sequence: TGTGCCAGCAGCTTCGGGTCCGGGACTATCGGGAGGTTATCCTACGAGCAGTACTTC. The full variable domain, its missing parts supplied by reference TRBV11-2 and TRBJ2-7, is EAGVAQSPRYKIIEKRQSVAFWCNPISGHATLYWYQQILGQGPKLLIQFQNNGVVDDSQLPKDRFSAERLKGVDSTLKIQPAKLEDSAVYLCASSFGSGTIGRLSYEQYFGPGTRLTVT.

This clonotype was counted many times. The chain joins TRBV11-2 to TRBJ2-4, with 11 bases aligning to TRBD2. CDR1 is SGHAT and CDR2 is FQNNGV in the germline V gene. This CDR3 has 18 amino acids. J gave up 0 bases and V 1 base, and 5 bases lay outside the gene matches. DNA of the CDR3: TGTGCCAGCAGCTTAGGTCCTAGCGGGAGGATAGCCAAAAACATTCAGTACTTC. This sequence encodes CASSLGPSGRIAKNIQYF. The full variable domain, its missing parts supplied by reference TRBV11-2 and TRBJ2-4, is EAGVAQSPRYKIIEKRQSVAFWCNPISGHATLYWYQQILGQGPKLLIQFQNNGVVDDSQLPKDRFSAERLKGVDSTLKIQPAKLEDSAVYLCASSLGPSGRIAKNIQYFGAGTRLSVL.

This clonotype was recorded at least ten times. The J gene is TRBJ2-7, the V gene TRBV12-3 or TRBV12-4, with D perhaps TRBD2 (5 bases). CDR3 length: 14 residues. Trimming left V 6 bases short and J 7 bases short, with 19 bases between. The CDR3, as DNA: TGTGCCAGCAGCCCCCTGGCCCAACGGGGAGAGCAGTACTTC. Protein sequence: CASSPLAQRGEQYF.

The sample holds many counts of this clonotype. The chain links TRBV16 to TRBJ1-1, with a tentative D call TRBD1 (5 bases). Germline-derived CDR1 and CDR2 are KGHSY and FQNENV. V lost 4 bases and J 5 bases, leaving 17 bases between the germline ends. This CDR3 comprises 15 residues. Here the CDR3 DNA reads TGTGCCAGCAGCCGCCGTGGGCAGGGAGGGACTGAAGCTTTCTTT. Translation gives CASSRRGQGGTEAFF.

This clonotype has only a few counts. The rearrangement links TRBV20-1 to TRBJ2-5; D gene uncertain. The germline V gene has CDR1 DFQATT and CDR2 SNEGSKA (reference sequence). V lost 2 bases and J 5 bases, leaving 6 bases between the germline ends. The CDR3 length is 11 residues. The CDR3 here is CSARRSETQYF. CDR3 DNA sequence: TGCAGTGCTAGACGCTCGGAGACCCAGTACTTC.

This clonotype appeared many times. The chain carries TRBV20-1 and TRBJ2-2; D could derive from TRBD1 or TRBD2 (5 bases each). The CDR3 has 14 amino acids. V was pared by 1 base and J by 3 bases, with 9 bases between. Germline loops: CDR1 DFQATT, CDR2 SNEGSKA (reference sequence). CDR3 DNA sequence: TGCAGTGCTAGAGCCGGGACCTACACCGGGGAGCTGTTTTTT. Amino acid sequence: CSARAGTYTGELFF.

This clonotype was found many times. This chain joins TRBV2 and TRBJ1-5; D remains ambiguous. V lost 6 bases, J lost 0 bases, and 9 bases lay in between. CDR1 and CDR2 (germline): SNHLY, FYNNEI. The CDR3 is 14 amino acids. DNA for the CDR3: TGTGCCAGCAGGGGAGTAAATAGCAATCAGCCCCAGCATTTT. Translated, it gives CASRGVNSNQPQHF.

This clonotype was seen at least ten times. The chain uses TRBV7-2 and TRBJ2-3, with D possibly being TRBD1 (5 bases). This CDR3 comprises 14 residues. V was trimmed by 2 bases and J by 4 bases, leaving 10 bases between them. Germline V gene lookup returns CDR1 SGHTA and CDR2 FQGNSA. CDR3 bases: TGTGCCAGCAGCTTATTGACAGCTCCAGATACGCAGTATTTT. Amino acids: CASSLLTAPDTQYF.

This clonotype was recorded at least ten times. The rearrangement links TRBV7-6 to TRBJ1-1, with a tentative D call TRBD1 (5 bases). Trimming cost V 3 bases and J 8 bases, with 7 bases left between them. This CDR3 is 11 amino acids long. Germline-derived CDR1 and CDR2 are SGHVS and FNYEAQ. CDR3 residues: CASSFGAEAFF. The CDR3 DNA follows: TGTGCCAGCAGCTTCGGGGCAGAAGCTTTCTTT.